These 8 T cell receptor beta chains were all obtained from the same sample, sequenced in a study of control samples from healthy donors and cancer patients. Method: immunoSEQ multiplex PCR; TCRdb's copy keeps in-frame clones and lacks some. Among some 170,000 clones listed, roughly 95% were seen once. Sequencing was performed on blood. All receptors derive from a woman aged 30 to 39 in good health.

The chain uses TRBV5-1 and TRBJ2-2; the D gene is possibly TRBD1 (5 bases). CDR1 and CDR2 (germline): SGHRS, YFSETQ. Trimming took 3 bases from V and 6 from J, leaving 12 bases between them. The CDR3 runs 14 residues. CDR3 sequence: CASSSSQGSGELFF. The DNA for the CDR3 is TGCGCCAGCAGCTCCTCGCAGGGTTCCGGGGAGCTGTTTTTT.

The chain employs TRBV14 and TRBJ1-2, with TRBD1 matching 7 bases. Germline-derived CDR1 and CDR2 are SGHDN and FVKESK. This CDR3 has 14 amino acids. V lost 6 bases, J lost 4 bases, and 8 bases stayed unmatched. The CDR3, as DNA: TGTGCCAGCAGGTCAACCGGGACAGCCTATGGCTACACCTTC. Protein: CASRSTGTAYGYTF.

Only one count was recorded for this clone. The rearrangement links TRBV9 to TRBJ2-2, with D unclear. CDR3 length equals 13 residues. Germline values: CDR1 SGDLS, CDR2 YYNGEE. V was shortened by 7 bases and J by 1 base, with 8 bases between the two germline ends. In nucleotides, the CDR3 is TGTGCCAGCGGTGCGGTGAACACCGGGGAGCTGTTTTTT. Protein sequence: CASGAVNTGELFF.

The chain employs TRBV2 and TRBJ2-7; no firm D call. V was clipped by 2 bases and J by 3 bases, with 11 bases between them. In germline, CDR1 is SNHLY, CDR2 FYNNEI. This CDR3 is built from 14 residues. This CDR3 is CASSEWQKIYEQYF. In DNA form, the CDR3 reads TGTGCCAGCAGTGAATGGCAGAAGATCTACGAGCAGTACTTC.

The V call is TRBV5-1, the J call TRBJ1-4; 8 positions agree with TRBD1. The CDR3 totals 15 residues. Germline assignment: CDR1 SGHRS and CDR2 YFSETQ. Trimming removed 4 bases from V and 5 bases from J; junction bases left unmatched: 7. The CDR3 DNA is TGCGCCAGCAGCCCCCGGACAGGGTCCAATGAAAAACTGTTTTTT. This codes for CASSPRTGSNEKLFF.

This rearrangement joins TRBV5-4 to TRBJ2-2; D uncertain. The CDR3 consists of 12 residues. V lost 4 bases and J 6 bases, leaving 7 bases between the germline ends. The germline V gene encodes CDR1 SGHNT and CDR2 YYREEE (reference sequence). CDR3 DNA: TGTGCCAGCAGCCCCGTGCCCGGGGAGCTGTTTTTT. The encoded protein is CASSPVPGELFF.

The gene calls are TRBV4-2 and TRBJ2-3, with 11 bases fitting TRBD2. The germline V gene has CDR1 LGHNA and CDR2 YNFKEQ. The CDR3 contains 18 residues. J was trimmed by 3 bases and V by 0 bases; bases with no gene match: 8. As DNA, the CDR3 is TGTGCCAGCAGCCAAGACGGCGTAGCGGGGGGGCGGACAGATACGCAGTATTTT. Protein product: CASSQDGVAGGRTDTQYF.

The CDR3 here is CASREGENGAHRAFF. The CDR3 DNA reads TGTGCCAGTAGAGAGGGGGAAAATGGTGCGCATCGGGCTTTCTTT. The chain recombines TRBV19 with TRBJ1-1; D might be TRBD1 (6 bases). This CDR3 contains 15 residues. Trimming stripped 6 bases from V and 11 bases from J, with 25 bases between. Germline CDR1 reads LNHDA; CDR2 reads SQIVND (reference sequence). Full variable domain (outside the CDR3, taken from reference TRBV19 and TRBJ1-1): DGGITQSPKYLFRKEGQNVTLSCEQNLNHDAMYWYRQDPGQGLRLIYYSQIVNDFQKGDIAEGYSVSREKKESFPLTVTSAQKNPTAFYLCASREGENGAHRAFFGQGTRLTVV.